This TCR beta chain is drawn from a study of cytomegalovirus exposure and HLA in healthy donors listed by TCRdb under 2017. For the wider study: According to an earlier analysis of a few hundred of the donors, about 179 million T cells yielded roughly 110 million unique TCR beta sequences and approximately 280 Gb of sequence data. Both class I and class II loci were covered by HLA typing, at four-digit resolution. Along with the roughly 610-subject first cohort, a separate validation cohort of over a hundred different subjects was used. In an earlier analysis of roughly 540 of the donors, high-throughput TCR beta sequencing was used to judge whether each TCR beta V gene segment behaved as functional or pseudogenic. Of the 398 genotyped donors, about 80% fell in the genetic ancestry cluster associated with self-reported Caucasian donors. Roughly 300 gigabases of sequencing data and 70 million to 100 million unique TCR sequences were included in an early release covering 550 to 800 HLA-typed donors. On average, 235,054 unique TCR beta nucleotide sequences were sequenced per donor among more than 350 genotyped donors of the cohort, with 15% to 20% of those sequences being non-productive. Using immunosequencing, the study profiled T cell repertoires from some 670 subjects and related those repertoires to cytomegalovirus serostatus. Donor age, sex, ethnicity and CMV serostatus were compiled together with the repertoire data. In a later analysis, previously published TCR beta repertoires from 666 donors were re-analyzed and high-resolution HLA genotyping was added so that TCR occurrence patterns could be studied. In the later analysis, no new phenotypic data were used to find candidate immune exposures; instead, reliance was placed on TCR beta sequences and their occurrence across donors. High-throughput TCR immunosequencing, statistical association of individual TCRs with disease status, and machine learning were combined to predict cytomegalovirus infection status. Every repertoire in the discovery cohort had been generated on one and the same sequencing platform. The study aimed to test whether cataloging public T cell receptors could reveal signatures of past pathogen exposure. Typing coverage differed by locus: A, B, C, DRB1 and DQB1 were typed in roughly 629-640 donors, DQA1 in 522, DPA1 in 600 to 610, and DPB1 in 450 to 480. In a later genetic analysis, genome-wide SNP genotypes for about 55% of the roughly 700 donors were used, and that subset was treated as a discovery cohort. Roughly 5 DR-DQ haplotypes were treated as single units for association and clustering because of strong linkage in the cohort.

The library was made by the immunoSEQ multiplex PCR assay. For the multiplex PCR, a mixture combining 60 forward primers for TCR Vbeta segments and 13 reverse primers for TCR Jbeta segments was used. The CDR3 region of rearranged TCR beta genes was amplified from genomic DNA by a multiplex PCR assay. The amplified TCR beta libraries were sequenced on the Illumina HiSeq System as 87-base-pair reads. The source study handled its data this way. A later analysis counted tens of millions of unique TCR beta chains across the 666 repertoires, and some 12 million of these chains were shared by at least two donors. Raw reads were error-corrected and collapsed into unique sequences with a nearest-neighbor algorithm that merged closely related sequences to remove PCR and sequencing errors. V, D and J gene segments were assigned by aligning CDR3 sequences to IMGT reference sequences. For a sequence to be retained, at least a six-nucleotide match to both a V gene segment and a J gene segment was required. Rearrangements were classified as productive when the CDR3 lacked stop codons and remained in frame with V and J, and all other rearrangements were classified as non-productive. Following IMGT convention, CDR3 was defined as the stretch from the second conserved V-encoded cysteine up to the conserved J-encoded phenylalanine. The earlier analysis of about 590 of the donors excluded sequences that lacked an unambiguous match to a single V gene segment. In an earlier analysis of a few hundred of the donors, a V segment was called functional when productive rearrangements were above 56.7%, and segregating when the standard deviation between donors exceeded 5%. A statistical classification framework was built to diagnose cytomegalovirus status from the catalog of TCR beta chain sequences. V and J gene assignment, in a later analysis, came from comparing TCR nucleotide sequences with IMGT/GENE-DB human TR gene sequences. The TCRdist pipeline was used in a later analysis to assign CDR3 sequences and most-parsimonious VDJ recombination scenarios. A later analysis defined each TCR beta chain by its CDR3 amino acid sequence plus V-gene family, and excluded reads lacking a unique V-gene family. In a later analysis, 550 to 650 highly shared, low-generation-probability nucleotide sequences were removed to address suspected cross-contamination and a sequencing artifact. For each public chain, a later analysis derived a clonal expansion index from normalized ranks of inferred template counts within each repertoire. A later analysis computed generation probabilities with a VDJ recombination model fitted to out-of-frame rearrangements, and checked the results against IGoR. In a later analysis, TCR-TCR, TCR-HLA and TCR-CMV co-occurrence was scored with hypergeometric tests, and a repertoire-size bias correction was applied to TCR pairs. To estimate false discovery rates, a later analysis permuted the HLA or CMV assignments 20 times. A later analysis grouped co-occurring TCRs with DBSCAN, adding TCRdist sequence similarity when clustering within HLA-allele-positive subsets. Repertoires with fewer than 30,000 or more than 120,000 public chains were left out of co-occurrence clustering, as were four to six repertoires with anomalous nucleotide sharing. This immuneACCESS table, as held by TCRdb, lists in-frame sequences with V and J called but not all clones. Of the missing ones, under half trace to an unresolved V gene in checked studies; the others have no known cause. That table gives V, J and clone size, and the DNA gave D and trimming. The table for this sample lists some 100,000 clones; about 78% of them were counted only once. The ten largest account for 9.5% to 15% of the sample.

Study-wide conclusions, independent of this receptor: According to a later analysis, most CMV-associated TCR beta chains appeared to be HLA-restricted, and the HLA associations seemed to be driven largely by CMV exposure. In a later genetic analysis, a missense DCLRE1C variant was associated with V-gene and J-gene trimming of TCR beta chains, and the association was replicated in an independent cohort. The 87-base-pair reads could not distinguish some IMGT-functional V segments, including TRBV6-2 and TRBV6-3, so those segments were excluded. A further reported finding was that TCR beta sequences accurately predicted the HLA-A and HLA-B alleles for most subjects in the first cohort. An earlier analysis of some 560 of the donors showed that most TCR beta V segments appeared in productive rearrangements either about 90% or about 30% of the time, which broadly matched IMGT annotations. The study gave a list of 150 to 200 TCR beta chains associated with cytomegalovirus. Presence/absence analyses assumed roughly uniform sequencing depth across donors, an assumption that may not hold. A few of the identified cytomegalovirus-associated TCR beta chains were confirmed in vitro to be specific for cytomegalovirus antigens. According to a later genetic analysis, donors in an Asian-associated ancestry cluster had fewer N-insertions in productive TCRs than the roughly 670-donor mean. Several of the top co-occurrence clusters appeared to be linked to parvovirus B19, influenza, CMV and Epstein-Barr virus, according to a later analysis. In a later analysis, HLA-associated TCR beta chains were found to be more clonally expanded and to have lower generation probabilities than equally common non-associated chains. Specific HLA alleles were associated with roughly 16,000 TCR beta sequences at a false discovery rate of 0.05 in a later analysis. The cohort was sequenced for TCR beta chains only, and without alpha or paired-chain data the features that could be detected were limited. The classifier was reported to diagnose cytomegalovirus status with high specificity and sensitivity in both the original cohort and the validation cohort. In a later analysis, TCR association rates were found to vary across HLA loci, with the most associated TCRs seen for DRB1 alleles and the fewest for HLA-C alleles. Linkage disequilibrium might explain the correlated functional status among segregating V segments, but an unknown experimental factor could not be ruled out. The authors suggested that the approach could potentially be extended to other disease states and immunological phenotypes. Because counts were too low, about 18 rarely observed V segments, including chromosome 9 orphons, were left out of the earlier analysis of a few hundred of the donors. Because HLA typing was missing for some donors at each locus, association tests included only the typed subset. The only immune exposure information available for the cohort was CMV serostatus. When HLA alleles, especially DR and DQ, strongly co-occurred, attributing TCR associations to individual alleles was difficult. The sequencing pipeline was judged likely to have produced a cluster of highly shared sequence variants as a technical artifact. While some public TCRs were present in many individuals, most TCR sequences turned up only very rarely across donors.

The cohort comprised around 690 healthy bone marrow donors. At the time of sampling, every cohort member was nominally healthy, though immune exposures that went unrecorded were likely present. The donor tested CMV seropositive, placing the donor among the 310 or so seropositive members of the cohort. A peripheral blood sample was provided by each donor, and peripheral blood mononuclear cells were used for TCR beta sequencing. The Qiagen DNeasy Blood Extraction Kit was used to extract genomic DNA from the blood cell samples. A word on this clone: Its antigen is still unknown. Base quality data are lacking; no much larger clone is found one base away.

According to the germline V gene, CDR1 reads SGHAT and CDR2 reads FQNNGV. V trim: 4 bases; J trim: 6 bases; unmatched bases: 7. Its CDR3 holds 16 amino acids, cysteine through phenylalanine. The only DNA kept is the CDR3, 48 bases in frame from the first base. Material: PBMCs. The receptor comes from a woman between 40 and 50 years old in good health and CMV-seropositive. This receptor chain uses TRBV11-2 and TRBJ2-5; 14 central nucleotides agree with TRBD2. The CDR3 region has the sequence CASSSRLAGGPQTQYF. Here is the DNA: TGTGCCAGCAGCTCAAGACTAGCGGGGGGGCCGCAGACCCAGTACTTC.